This T cell receptor beta chain was sequenced during a study of blood T cell repertoires in COVID-19. Study summary: The study drew acute and convalescent COVID-19 samples from the United States, Italy and Spain. Nucleic acid was either cDNA or gDNA, and it came from T cells, B-cell-depleted T cells, or PBMCs.

Study processing details: Counts of nucleated cells, estimated from reference gene primer amplification, were obtained. The repertoire was sequenced with immunoSEQ multiplex PCR; TCRdb's copy has only in-frame clones and lacks some. Clone size and V and J calls were adopted from that table, with D and trimming inferred from the DNA. Of 170,000 or so clones in the sample, approximately 86% are singletons; the top ten hold 2.5% to 3.5%. CDR3 length: 15 residues. V was cut by 5 bases and J by 4 bases, with 15 bases left in between. Looked up from germline, CDR1 is MNHNY and CDR2 is SVGAGI (reference sequence).

The sequence was obtained from a man between 35 and 55 years old with active or convalescent COVID-19. The specimen was peripheral blood. The rearrangement joins TRBV6-6 to TRBJ1-5; tentatively, D is TRBD1 (5 bases). Here the CDR3 reads CASSTPGGRNQPQHF. Here the CDR3 DNA reads TGTGCCAGCAGTACCCCGGGGGGGAGAAATCAGCCCCAGCATTTT.